Reported below is one T cell receptor (beta chain). Patients of the Seattle cohort, enrolled during active infection, were followed longitudinally. The sample is drawn from a study of blood T cell repertoires in COVID-19. On the study more broadly: Acute-phase and convalescent COVID-19 samples originated in the United States, Italy and Spain. The analysed material was cDNA or gDNA that came from T cells, B-cell-depleted T cells, or PBMCs.

Assay used: immunoSEQ multiplex PCR; TCRdb lists only in-frame clones, some missing. The sample consists of about 240,000 clones, around 87% of them appearing once. The germline V gene encodes CDR1 MNHEY and CDR2 SMNVEV (reference sequence). The CDR3 spans 14 residues. Deletions cut 6 bases from V and 0 bases from J, with 11 bases between. The V gene is TRBV27, the J gene TRBJ2-5, with D perhaps matching TRBD1 (5 bases). The source material was peripheral blood. This TCR came from a woman aged 50 to 65 with COVID-19, enrolled during active disease. CDR3 in amino acids: CASSRTPYQETQYF. CDR3 nucleotide sequence: TGTGCCAGCAGCCGGACACCGTACCAAGAGACCCAGTACTTC.